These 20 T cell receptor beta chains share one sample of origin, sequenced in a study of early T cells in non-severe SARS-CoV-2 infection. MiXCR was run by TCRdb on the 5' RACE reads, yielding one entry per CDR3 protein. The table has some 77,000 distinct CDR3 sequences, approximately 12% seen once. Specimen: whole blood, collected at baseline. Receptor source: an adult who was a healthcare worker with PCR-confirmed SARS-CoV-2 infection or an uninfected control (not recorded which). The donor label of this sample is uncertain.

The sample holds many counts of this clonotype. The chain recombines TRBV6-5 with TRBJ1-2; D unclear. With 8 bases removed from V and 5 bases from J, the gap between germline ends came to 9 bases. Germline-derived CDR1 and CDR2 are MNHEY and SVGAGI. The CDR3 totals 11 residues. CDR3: CASSQGYGYTF. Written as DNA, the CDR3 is TGTGCCAGCTCCCAAGGGTATGGCTACACCTTC.

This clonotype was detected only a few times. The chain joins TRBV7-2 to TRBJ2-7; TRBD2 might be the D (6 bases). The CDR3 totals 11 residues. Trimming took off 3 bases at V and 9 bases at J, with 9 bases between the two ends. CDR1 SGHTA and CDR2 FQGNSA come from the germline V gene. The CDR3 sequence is CASSLAGLQYF. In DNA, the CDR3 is TGTGCCAGCAGCTTGGCGGGGTTGCAGTACTTC.

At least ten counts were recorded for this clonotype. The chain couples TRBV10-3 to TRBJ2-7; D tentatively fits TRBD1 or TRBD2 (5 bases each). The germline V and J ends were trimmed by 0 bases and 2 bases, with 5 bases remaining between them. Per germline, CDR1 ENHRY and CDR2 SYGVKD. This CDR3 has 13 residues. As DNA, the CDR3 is TGTGCCATCAGTGAGTCGGGGGCCTACGAGCAGTACTTC. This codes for CAISESGAYEQYF.

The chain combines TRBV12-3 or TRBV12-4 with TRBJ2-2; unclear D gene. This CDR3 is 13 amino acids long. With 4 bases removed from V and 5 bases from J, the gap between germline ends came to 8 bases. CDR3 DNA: TGTGCCAGCAGTTCGCCCCGTACCGGGGAGCTGTTTTTT. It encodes CASSSPRTGELFF.

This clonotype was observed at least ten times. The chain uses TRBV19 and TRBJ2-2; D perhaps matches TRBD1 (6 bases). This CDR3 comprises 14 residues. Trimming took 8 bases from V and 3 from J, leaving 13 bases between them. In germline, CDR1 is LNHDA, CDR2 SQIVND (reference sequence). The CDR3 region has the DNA TGTGCCAGTCGACCAGGGGTGCACACCGGGGAGCTGTTTTTT. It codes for CASRPGVHTGELFF.

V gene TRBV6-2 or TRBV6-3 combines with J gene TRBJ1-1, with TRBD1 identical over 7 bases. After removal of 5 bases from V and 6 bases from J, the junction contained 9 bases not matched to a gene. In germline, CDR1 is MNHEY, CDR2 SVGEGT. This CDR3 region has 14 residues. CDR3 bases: TGTGCCAGCAGTGCAGACAGGGTTGTCGCTGAAGCTTTCTTT. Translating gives CASSADRVVAEAFF.

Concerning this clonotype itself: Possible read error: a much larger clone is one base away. CDR3 nucleotides: TGTGCCAGCAGCTCAGGGGGGGTGAATGGCTACACCTTC. This sequence encodes CASSSGGVNGYTF. The chain links TRBV11-2 to TRBJ1-2, with 7 positions matching TRBD1. This CDR3 is 13 amino acids long. V shed 4 bases and J 6 bases; nucleotides not matched to a gene: 5. Germline V gene sequence: CDR1 SGHAT, CDR2 FQNNGV.

CDR3 residues: CASSCGAGGAGELFF. CDR3 in DNA: TGTGCCAGCAGTTGCGGGGCAGGGGGCGCCGGGGAGCTGTTTTTT. The chain employs TRBV6-2 or TRBV6-3 and TRBJ2-2; 8 bases are a match to TRBD1. The CDR3 has 15 amino acids. After removal of 4 bases from V and 6 bases from J, the junction contained 7 bases not matched to a gene. Looked up from germline, CDR1 is MNHEY and CDR2 is SVGEGT.

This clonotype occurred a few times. The CDR3 is CAMKSALARGEYNEQFF. The CDR3 DNA follows: TGTGCCATGAAAAGCGCACTAGCCAGAGGGGAATACAATGAGCAGTTCTTC. The chain couples TRBV2 to TRBJ2-1, with D tentatively TRBD2 (6 bases). The CDR3 extends over 17 amino acids. The germline V and J ends were trimmed by 10 bases and 4 bases, with 26 bases remaining between them. Germline CDR1 reads SNHLY; CDR2 reads FYNNEI. Drawing the rest from reference TRBV2 and TRBJ2-1, the complete variable domain is EPEVTQTPSHQVTQMGQEVILRCVPISNHLYFYWYRQILGQKVEFLVSFYNNEISEKSEIFDDQFSVERPDGSNFTLKIRSTKLEDSAMYFCAMKSALARGEYNEQFFGPGTRLTVL.

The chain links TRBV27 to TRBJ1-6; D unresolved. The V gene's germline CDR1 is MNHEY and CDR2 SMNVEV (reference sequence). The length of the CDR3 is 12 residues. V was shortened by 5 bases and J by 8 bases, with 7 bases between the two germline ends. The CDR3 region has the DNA TGTGCCAGCAGTGTACGGGATTCACCCCTCCACTTT. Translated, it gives CASSVRDSPLHF.

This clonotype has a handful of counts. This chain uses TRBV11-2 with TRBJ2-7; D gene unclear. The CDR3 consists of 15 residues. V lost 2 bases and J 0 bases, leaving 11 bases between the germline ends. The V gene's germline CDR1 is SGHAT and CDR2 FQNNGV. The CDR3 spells CASSLRADVSYEQYF. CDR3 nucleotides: TGTGCCAGCAGCTTAAGGGCAGACGTCTCCTACGAGCAGTACTTC.

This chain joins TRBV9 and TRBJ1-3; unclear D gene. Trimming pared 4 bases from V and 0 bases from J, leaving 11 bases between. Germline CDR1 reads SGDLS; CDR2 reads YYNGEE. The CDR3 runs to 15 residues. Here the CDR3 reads CASSLRTGSGNTIYF. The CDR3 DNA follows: TGTGCCAGCAGCCTTAGGACGGGCTCTGGAAACACCATATATTTT.

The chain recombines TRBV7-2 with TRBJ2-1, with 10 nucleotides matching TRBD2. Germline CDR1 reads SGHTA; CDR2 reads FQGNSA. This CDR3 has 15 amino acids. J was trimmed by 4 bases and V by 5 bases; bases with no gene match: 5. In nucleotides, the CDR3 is TGTGCCAGCAGCCCACGGACTAGCGGATACAATGAGCAGTTCTTC. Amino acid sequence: CASSPRTSGYNEQFF.

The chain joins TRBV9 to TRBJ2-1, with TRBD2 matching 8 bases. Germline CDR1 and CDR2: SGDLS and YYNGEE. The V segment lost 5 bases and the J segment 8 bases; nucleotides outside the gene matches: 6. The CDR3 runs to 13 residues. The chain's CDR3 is CASRDGTSHEQFF. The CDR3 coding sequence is TGTGCCAGCAGGGACGGGACTAGTCATGAGCAGTTCTTC.

For the CDR3, the DNA is TGTGCCTGGAGTGTAAACAGGAACACTGAAGCTTTCTTT. This gives the protein CAWSVNRNTEAFF. V is TRBV30 and J is TRBJ1-1; D call uncertain. Per germline, CDR1 GTSNPN and CDR2 SVGIG (reference sequence). The CDR3 has 13 residues. V was cut by 0 bases and J by 1 base, with 6 bases left in between.

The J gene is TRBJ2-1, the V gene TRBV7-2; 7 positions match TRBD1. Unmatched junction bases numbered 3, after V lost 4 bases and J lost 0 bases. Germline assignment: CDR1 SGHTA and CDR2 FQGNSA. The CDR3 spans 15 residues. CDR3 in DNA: TGTGCCAGCAGCTCGGGACAGAGCTCCTACAATGAGCAGTTCTTC. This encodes CASSSGQSSYNEQFF. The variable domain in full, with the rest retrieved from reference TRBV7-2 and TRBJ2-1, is GAGVSQSPSNKVTEKGKDVELRCDPISGHTALYWYRQSLGQGLEFLIYFQGNSAPDKSGLPSDRFSAERTGGSVSTLTIQRTQQEDSAVYLCASSSGQSSYNEQFFGPGTRLTVL.

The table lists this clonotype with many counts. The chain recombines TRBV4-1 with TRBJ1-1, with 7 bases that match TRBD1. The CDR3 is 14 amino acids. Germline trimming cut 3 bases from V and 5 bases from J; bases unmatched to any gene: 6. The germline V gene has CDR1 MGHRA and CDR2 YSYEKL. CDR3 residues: CASSQYEGATEAFF. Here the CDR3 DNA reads TGCGCCAGCAGCCAGTATGAGGGGGCAACTGAAGCTTTCTTT.

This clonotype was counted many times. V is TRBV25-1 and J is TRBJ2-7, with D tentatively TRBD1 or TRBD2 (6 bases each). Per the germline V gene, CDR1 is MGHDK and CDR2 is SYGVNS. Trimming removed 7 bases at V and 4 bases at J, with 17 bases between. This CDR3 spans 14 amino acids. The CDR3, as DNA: TGTGCCAGCACCCGTAACGGGGGCCCTTACGAGCAGTACTTC. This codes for CASTRNGGPYEQYF.

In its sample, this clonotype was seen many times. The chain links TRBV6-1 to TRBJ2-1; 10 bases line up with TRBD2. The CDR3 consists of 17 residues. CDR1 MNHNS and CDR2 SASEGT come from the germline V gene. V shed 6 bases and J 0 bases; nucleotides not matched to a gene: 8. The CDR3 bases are TGTGCCAGCAGCTTTCTAGCGGGGGCGAGCTCCTACAATGAGCAGTTCTTC. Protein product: CASSFLAGASSYNEQFF.

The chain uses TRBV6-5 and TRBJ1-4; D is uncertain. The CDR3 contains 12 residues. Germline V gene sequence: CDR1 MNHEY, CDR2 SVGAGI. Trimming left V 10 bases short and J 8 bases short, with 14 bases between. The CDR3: CATRTRREKLFF. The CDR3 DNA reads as TGTGCCACCAGAACTCGACGAGAAAAACTGTTTTTT.